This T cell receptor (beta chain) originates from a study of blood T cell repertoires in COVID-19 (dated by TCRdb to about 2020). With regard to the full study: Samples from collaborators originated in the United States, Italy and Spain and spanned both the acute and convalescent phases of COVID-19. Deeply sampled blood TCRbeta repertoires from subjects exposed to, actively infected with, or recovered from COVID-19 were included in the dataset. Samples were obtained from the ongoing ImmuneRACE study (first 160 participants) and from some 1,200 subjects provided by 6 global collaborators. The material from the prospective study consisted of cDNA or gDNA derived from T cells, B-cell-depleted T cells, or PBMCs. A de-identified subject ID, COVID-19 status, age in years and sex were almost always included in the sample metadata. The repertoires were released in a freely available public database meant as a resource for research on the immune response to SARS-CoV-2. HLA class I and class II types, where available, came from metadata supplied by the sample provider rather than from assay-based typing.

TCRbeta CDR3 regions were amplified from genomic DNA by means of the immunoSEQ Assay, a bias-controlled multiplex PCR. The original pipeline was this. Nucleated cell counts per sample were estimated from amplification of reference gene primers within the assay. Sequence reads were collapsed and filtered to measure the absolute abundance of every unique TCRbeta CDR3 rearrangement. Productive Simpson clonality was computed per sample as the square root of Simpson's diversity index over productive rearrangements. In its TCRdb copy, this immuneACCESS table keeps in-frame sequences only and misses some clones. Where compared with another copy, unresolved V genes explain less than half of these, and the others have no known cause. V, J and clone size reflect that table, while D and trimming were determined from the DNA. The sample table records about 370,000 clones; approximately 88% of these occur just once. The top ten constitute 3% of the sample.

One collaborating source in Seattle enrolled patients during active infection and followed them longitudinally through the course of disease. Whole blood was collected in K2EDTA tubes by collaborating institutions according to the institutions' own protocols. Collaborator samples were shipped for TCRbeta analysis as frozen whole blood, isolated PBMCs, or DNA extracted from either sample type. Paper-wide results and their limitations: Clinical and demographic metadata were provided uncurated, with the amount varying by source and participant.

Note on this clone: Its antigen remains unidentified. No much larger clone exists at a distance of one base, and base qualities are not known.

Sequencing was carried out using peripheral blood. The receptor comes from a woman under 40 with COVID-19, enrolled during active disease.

In nucleotides, the sequence is TGTGCCAGCAGGGACAGGGGAACCGGGGAGCTGTTTTTT. Translated, it reads CASRDRGTGELFF. The rearranged chain carries TRBV14 and TRBJ2-2, with 9 junctional bases fitting TRBD1. Ends trimmed: V by 6 bases, J by 5 bases; bases unmatched to a gene: 1. The germline V gene yields SGHDN for CDR1 and FVKESK for CDR2. Spanning cysteine to phenylalanine, the CDR3 consists of 13 amino acids. Kept here is only the CDR3 DNA, which spans 39 bases and is read in frame from base 1.